What follows is one T cell receptor (beta chain) and its context. Its antigen is currently unknown. The PCR ran on 60 Vbeta and 13 Jbeta primers. Some clones are missing from TCRdb's copy, which holds only in-frame ones; the method was immunoSEQ multiplex PCR. Of about 82,000 clones in the sample, roughly 80% were seen once. These data originate in a study of cytomegalovirus exposure and HLA in healthy donors. Study at large: Of around 400 genotyped donors, more than 75% grouped in the Caucasian-associated ancestry cluster.

Trimming removed 6 bases at V and 5 bases at J, with 7 bases between. There are 11 residues in the CDR3. CDR1 is MDHEN, CDR2 SYDVKM, per germline. Study findings and constraints: By a later analysis, the bulk of CMV-associated TCR beta chains appeared HLA-restricted. Later analysis found that TCR beta chains associated with HLA were more clonally expanded than other, equally common chains.

Sample: PBMCs. The chain links TRBV28 to TRBJ1-2; D not certain. The sequence was obtained from a human donor in good health. The CDR3 is CASRNRYGYTF. The CDR3 DNA sequence: TGTGCCAGCAGAAACAGATATGGCTACACCTTC.